These T cell receptor beta chains were read from a single sample in a study of shared clonotypes between healthy human individuals. Libraries were prepared by immunoSEQ multiplex PCR; TCRdb keeps only in-frame clonotypes and omits some of them. The sample includes around 2,000,000 clones, approximately 94% of them seen just once. Sequenced: naive CD8+ T cells from PBMCs. These receptors were obtained from a man aged 18 to 29 in good health. Some clones in this sample may be carry-over from other donors' samples. Each CDR3 is given with its conserved first and last residue. D genes are given only for firm matches. A clone size is listed for some rows: how often the clone was seen (once, few, many), or a class if it is expanded.

TRBV5-6	TRBJ2-2	.	.	TGTGCCAGCAGCTCACACTCCCGGGACATGACCACCGGGGAGCTGTTTTTT	CASSSHSRDMTTGELFF
TRBV5-4	TRBJ2-1	.	.	TGTGCCAGCAGCTTCCGGGACAAAAATGAGCAGTTCTTC	CASSFRDKNEQFF
TRBV7-9	TRBJ2-7	once	.	TGTGCCAGCAGCCTCAGCAGGGGCGTCGGCCTATACGAGCAGTACTTC	CASSLSRGVGLYEQYF
TRBV4-1	TRBJ1-1	.	.	TGCGCCAGCTCCTCGCCGGGGGCCATGAACACTGAAGCTTTCTTT	CASSSPGAMNTEAFF
TRBV5-6	TRBJ1-2	.	.	TGTGCCAGCACCAATCTCCCCAGGGGTCCGGAGGGGCTCTACTATGGCTACACCTTC	CASTNLPRGPEGLYYGYTF
TRBV27	TRBJ2-3	.	TRBD2	TGTGCCAGCAAAACGGGAGGGCTCACAGATACGCAGTATTTT	CASKTGGLTDTQYF
TRBV4-1	TRBJ2-1	.	.	TGCGCCAGCAGCCAAGTCCAGGCCCACAATGAGCAGTTCTTC	CASSQVQAHNEQFF
TRBV13	TRBJ2-3	.	.	TGTGCCAGCAGCCCCGGAGGCCCGAGGACTAGCACAGATACGCAGTATTTT	CASSPGGPRTSTDTQYF
TRBV11-2	TRBJ1-1	.	.	TGTGCCAGCAGCTTAGTGGCCGGTCAAAACACTGAAGCTTTCTTT	CASSLVAGQNTEAFF
TRBV28	TRBJ2-5	.	.	TGTGCCAGCAGTCCTCCCTCATGGGGCGAGACCCAGTACTTC	CASSPPSWGETQYF
TRBV7-9	TRBJ2-7	.	.	TGTGCCAACGGGCCGTTAACCCACGAGCAGTACTTC	CANGPLTHEQYF
TRBV18	TRBJ1-4	few	.	TGTGCCAGCTCCCCGGAACGTAATGAAAAACTGTTTTTT	CASSPERNEKLFF
TRBV4-1	TRBJ2-2	.	TRBD2	TGCGCCAGCAGCCATAGACTAGCGGGAGTGGCCGGGGAGCTGTTTTTT	CASSHRLAGVAGELFF
TRBV27	TRBJ2-7	.	TRBD2	TGTGCCAGCAGTCCTCGAACCCTCCTAGCGGGAGTTTCCGAGCAGTACTTC	CASSPRTLLAGVSEQYF
TRBV9	TRBJ2-7	.	.	TGTGCCAGCAGCCCTCTAGACTCCAAGCGGAACAACTACGAGCAGTACTTC	CASSPLDSKRNNYEQYF
TRBV29-1	TRBJ1-1	few	.	TGCAGCGCGAGTAAGGGGCTCACTGAAGCTTTCTTT	CSASKGLTEAFF
TRBV23-1	TRBJ2-7	.	TRBD1	TGCGCCAGCAGTCAATCGAGACAGGGGGCAGGAGAGCAGTACTTC	CASSQSRQGAGEQYF
TRBV9	TRBJ2-1	.	.	TGTGCCAGCAGCGAGGGACTGGTCTCCTACAATGAGCAGTTCTTC	CASSEGLVSYNEQFF
TRBV6-5	TRBJ2-3	.	.	TGTGCCAGCAGTTACGTTCTCGGGAGTGGAGATACGCAGTATTTT	CASSYVLGSGDTQYF
TRBV9	TRBJ1-2	.	.	TGTGCCAGCAGCGTACTTAACTATGGCTACACCTTC	CASSVLNYGYTF
TRBV11-2	TRBJ2-4	.	.	TGTGCCAGCAGCTTTATCCGAGACAGAAACATTCAGTACTTC	CASSFIRDRNIQYF
TRBV7-8	TRBJ1-5	.	.	TGTGCCAGCAGTCCGAACAGGGAGATTAGCAATCAGCCCCAGCATTTT	CASSPNREISNQPQHF
TRBV6-1	TRBJ2-7	.	.	TGTGCCAGCAGTGATTACATCGGGAGTCGCTCTATAGATCAGTACTTC	CASSDYIGSRSIDQYF
TRBV6-1	TRBJ1-2	.	.	TGTGCCACCCCTGACTACACCTTC	CATPDYTF
TRBV5-3	TRBJ2-3	once	.	TGTGCCAGAATCCCCGGGCGGGGTCTGGCCCCAGATACGCAGTATTTT	CARIPGRGLAPDTQYF
TRBV5-4	TRBJ2-7	.	.	TGTGCCAGCAGCTTGTACGCGGGATCCTCCTACGAGCAGTACTTC	CASSLYAGSSYEQYF
TRBV27	TRBJ1-1	.	TRBD1	TGTGCCAGCAGTCACCTTAGGGACAGTCCAACGATTGAAGCTTTCTTT	CASSHLRDSPTIEAFF
TRBV6-1	TRBJ2-2	.	.	TGTGCCAGCAGTGAACGCCCGGTAAACACCGGGGAGCTGTTTTTT	CASSERPVNTGELFF
TRBV11-2	TRBJ2-1	.	TRBD2	TGTGCCAGCAGCATTGGGACTATCTACAATGAGCAGTTCTTC	CASSIGTIYNEQFF